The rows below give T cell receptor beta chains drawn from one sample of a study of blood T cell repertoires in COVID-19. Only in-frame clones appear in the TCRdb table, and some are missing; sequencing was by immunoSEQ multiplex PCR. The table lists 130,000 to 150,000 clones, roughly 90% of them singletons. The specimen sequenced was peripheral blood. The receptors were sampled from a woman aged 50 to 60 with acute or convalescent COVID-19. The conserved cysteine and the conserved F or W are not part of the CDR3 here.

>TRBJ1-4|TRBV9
ASSVGPGVDATNEKLF
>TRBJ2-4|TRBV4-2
ASSQESLPNIQY
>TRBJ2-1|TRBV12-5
ASGLMTGSHEQF
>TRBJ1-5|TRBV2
ASSVEQGYQPQH
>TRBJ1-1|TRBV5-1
ASTPGGTYTEAF
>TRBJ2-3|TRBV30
AWSSLARIDTQY
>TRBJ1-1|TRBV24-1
ATSETGLPEAF
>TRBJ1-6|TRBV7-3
ASSPTAGQSPLH
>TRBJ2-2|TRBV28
ASSYLAGETGELF
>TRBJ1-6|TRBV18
ASSEGTGVHNSPLH
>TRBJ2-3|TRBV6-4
ASSDSGRGGADTQY
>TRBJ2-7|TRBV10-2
ASRGGRHYEQY
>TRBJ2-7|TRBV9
ASSATGQPYEQY
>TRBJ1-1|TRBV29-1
SVVRQDDTEAF
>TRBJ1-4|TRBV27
ASRADRVSEKLF
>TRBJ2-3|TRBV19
ASSTPSGRAQDTQY
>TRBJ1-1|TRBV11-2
ASSLVPGAPNTEAF
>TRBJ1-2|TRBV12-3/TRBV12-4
ASSLEGMDGYT
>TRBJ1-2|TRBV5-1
ASSLGQDRVDGYT
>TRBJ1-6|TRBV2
ASSELETGHSPLH
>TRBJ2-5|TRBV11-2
ASSLQETQY
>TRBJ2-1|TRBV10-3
AISRLAGGYNEQF
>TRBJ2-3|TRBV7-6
ASSPGLAGGPSTDTQY
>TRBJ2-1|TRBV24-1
ATSDSRIAGSENEQF
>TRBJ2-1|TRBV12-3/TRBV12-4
ASSLGGNEQF
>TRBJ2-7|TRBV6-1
ASREGTGWGYEQY
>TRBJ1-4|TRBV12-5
ASGLLTGGSEKLF
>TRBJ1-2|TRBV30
ASTRQVANYGYT
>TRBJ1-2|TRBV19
ASTNPGQANYGYT
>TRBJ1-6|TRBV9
ASSKNPRTGGNSPLH
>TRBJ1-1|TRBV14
ASSQDLNTEAF
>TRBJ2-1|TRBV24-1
ATSEQTSSYNEQF
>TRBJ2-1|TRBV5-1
ASSSLAGGYYNEQF
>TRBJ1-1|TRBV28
ASSLLDRIEAF
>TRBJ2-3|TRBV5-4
ASSIGGFTDTQY
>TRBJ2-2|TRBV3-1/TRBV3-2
ASSQRPQAAGVPYGELF
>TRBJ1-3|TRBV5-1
ASSLGGTGNTIY
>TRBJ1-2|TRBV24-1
ATSWGTFSGYT
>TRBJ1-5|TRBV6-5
ASSFWTGIDQPQH
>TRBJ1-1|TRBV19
ASSAFDRANTEAF
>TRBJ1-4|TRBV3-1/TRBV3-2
ASSQRDRGNEKLF
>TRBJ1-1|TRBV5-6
ASSFLGQGTEAF
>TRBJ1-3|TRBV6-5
ASARGFGNTIY
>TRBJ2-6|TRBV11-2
ASSETGANVLT
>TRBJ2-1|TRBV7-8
ASSRVISTGGNEQF
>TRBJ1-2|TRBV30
AWSVRRGINYGYT
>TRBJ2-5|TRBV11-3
ASSLDGRGETQY
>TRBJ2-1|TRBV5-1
ASSPFLAGASSYNEQF
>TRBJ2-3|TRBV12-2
ASRLRSSGGGKTDTQY
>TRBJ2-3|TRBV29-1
SVETGGLDTQY
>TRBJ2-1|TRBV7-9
ASSLAGAYNEQF